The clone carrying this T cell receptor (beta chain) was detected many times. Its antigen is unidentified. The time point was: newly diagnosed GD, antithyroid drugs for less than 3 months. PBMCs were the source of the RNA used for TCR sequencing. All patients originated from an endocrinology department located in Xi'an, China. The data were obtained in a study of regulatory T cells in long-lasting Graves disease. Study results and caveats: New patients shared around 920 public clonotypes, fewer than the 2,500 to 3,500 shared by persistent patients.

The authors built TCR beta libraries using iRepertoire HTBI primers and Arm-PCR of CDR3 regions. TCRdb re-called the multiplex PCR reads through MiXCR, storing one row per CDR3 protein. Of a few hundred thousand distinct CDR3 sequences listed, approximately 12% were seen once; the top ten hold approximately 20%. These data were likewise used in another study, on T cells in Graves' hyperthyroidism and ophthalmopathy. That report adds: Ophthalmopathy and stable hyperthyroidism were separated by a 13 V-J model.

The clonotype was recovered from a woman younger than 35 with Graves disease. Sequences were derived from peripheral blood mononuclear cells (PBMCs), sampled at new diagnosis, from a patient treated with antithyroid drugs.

The CDR3 DNA reads as TGTGCCATCAGTTCGACGGTGAACACCGGGGAGCTGTTTTTT. Amino acids: CAISSTVNTGELFF. The rearrangement joins TRBV10-3 to TRBJ2-2; D gene ambiguous. Germline CDR1 is ENHRY and CDR2 is SYGVKD. There are 14 residues in the CDR3. Trimming took 5 bases from V and 1 from J, leaving 8 bases between them.